This T cell receptor (beta chain) was sequenced in a study of T cell repertoires in cytomegalovirus infection. Study information: Both a matching HLA type and CMV infection were indicated by public TCR beta signatures. Findings of the study overall: Frequencies of public TCR beta families were cumulated, and this identified carriers of CMV plus the relevant HLA.

The CDR3 runs 14 residues. Germline CDR1 and CDR2: MGHRA and YSYEKL. The V gene lost 6 bases and the J gene lost 5 bases, with 16 bases spanning the gap. In regard to this clonotype: Its antigen is unidentified.

TCRdb re-analysed the reads in MiXCR, keeping a single row per CDR3 protein. There are approximately 1,000,000 distinct CDR3 sequences in the sample; roughly a third occur only once, and 13% lies in the top ten. The source of this sequence is a human donor in good health (CMV status not recorded). Some clones in this sample may be carry-over from other donors' samples. The specimen was cultured CD8+ T cells from PBMCs, collected from culture after CMV antigen stimulation. The chain recombines TRBV4-1 with TRBJ1-1; D possibly corresponds to TRBD1 (6 bases). The CDR3 here is CASSGTPPGTEAFF. CDR3 coding DNA: TGCGCCAGCAGTGGGACACCCCCGGGGACTGAAGCTTTCTTT.